This T cell receptor (beta chain) was identified in a study of T cells in Graves' hyperthyroidism and ophthalmopathy. Study background: Specimen type is peripheral blood, collected at initial diagnosis prior to any treatment. Regarding the study as a whole: Researchers found most expanded thyroid clonotypes above 0.001 in blood as well.

Amplification targeted TCR beta CDR3 regions from RNA transcripts. The HTBI set primed first-round TCR CDR3 RT-PCR. One entry per CDR3 protein results from TCRdb running MiXCR on the multiplex PCR reads. This table holds hundreds of thousands of distinct CDR3 sequences, around 16% found once. There are 15 residues in the CDR3. The V gene lost 5 bases and the J gene lost 2 bases, with 15 bases spanning the gap. Germline lookup yields CDR1 MNHNS and CDR2 SASEGT. Subjects with ophthalmopathy showed a Clinical Activity Score no lower than 3, a NOSPECS grade no lower than 4, and a duration shorter than 3 months. Uncontrolled infection, other autoimmune disease, pregnancy or lactation excluded patients. This clonotype showed up many times. The antigen is undetermined.

This TCR was sampled from a woman aged 35 to 49 with Graves' ophthalmopathy. Specimen: blood. The gene calls are TRBV6-1 and TRBJ1-2; D may be TRBD1 (6 bases). Written as DNA, the CDR3 is TGTGCCAGCAGTTCCACCGGGGGGCAGAACTATGGCTACACCTTC. Translation: CASSSTGGQNYGYTF.